This T cell receptor beta chain comes out of a study of cytomegalovirus exposure and HLA in healthy donors. Study-level findings and limits: TCR beta chains numbering some 150 were designated cytomegalovirus-associated. Donors belonging to an Asian-associated ancestry cluster reportedly showed fewer N-insertions in productive TCRs than the roughly 680-donor mean, according to what a later analysis found.

Use of 60 Vbeta and 13 Jbeta primers characterized the PCR. The assay was immunoSEQ multiplex PCR, and TCRdb's table has in-frame clones only and misses some. The table shows approximately 120,000 clones, with about 79% occurring only once. The length of the CDR3 is 16 residues. Germline V gene data show CDR1 as SGHVS and CDR2 as FQNEAQ. V was clipped by 5 bases and J by 5 bases; unmatched bases: 9. Of note for this clone: Its antigen is unidentified.

Specimen: PBMCs. The chain is built from TRBV7-8 and TRBJ1-5; 10 bases are a match to TRBD1. This receptor was identified in a human donor in good health. In nucleotides, the CDR3 is TGTGCCAGCAGCCCCCTAGGGACAGGGGCCGATCAGCCCCAGCATTTT. Translating gives CASSPLGTGADQPQHF.